One sample yielded the 15 T cell receptor beta chains listed below, sequenced in a study of post-analysis software for immune sequencing data. These receptors lack a known antigen. Overall study findings and caveats: TRBV5-6, TRBV5-1 and TRBV20-1 belonged to a set of roughly 5 TRBV segments that were more frequent in patients than controls.

Researchers reported that TCR beta cDNA libraries carried unique molecular identifiers. TCRdb reprocessed the PCR reads with MiXCR, giving one entry per CDR3 protein. The sample includes fewer than 850,000 distinct CDR3 sequences, roughly 27% of them seen just once. The specimen was blood. These receptor sequences come from a girl between 10 and 17 years old with multiple sclerosis.

V and J are TRBV20-1 and TRBJ2-3; D may correspond to TRBD1 or TRBD2 (5 bases each). Germline V gene data show CDR1 as DFQATT and CDR2 as SNEGSKA (reference sequence). Trimming cost V 3 bases and J 3 bases, with 13 bases left between them. The CDR3 is 14 residues long. In DNA form, the CDR3 reads TGCAGTGCTAGGAGGGGCTGGGAAACAGATACGCAGTATTTT. This codes for CSARRGWETDTQYF.

This clonotype has more than one count but fewer than ten. V and J are TRBV28 and TRBJ2-3; the match to TRBD2 covers 11 bases. This CDR3 is 15 amino acids long. Losses at the gene ends were 4 bases for V and 6 bases for J; bases not matched to a gene: 6. CDR1 is MDHEN, CDR2 SYDVKM, per germline. In DNA, the CDR3 is TGTGCCAGCAGTTCAGGGACTAGCGGCGGGGATACGCAGTATTTT. It encodes CASSSGTSGGDTQYF.

The CDR3 DNA reads TGCAGCGTTGATCCTGATATAGGACCCGACTATGGCTACACCTTC. It encodes CSVDPDIGPDYGYTF. J is TRBJ1-2 and V is TRBV29-1; D remains unclear. This CDR3 contains 15 residues. Germline CDR1 SQVTM, CDR2 ANQGSEA. V lost 3 bases to trimming and J lost 3 bases, with 17 bases between them.

This clonotype has at least ten counts. This chain links TRBV10-3 with TRBJ2-1, with D maybe TRBD2 (5 bases). CDR1 ENHRY and CDR2 SYGVKD come from the germline V gene. The CDR3 consists of 16 residues. V lost 0 bases, J lost 2 bases, and 11 bases lay in between. The CDR3 loop is CAISESQRSTYNEQFF. CDR3 coding DNA: TGTGCCATCAGTGAGTCCCAGCGGTCCACCTACAATGAGCAGTTCTTC.

In this sample, this clonotype turned up a few times. The rearrangement joins TRBV5-5 to TRBJ2-3, with D hard to call. V lost 0 bases and J 4 bases, leaving 12 bases between the germline ends. The CDR3 runs to 15 residues. The V gene's germline CDR1 is SGHKS and CDR2 YYEKEE (reference sequence). CDR3 residues: CASSLGADLADTQYF. The CDR3 DNA is TGTGCCAGCAGCTTGGGAGCCGACCTTGCAGATACGCAGTATTTT.

CDR3 sequence: CSVRTGQRSEQYF. As DNA, the CDR3 is TGCAGCGTCCGGACAGGGCAAAGAAGCGAGCAGTACTTC. The genes are TRBV29-1 and TRBJ2-5; 8 nucleotides match TRBD1. The end of the DNA aligns better with TRBJ2-7, so the J call may be wrong. CDR3 length: 13 residues. Per the germline V gene, CDR1 is SQVTM and CDR2 is ANQGSEA.

The chain carries TRBV29-1 and TRBJ1-1, with D perhaps matching TRBD1 (6 bases). The V end lost 4 bases, the J end lost 2 bases, and 17 bases lay between the germline ends. This CDR3 is built from 15 residues. The germline CDR1 and CDR2 sequences are SQVTM and ANQGSEA. The CDR3 sequence is CSVVGGGAGNTEAFF. The CDR3, as DNA: TGCAGCGTTGTGGGCGGGGGCGCCGGCAACACTGAAGCTTTCTTT.

This clonotype has just a few counts. This chain connects TRBV7-2 to TRBJ2-3; 8 bases agree with TRBD2. From germline, CDR1 is SGHTA and CDR2 FQGNSA. The V and J ends lost 1 base and 2 bases, in that order; junction bases with no gene match: 8. The CDR3 sequence is 17 residues long. For the CDR3, the DNA is TGTGCCAGCAGCTTAGTTGGGAGCGGGGGCTACACAGATACGCAGTATTTT. It yields the protein CASSLVGSGGYTDTQYF.

A few counts support this clonotype. J is TRBJ1-2 and V is TRBV20-1; maybe TRBD1 (5 bases). The CDR3 is 15 amino acids. Germline CDR1 reads DFQATT; CDR2 reads SNEGSKA (reference sequence). Trimming left V 1 base short and J 2 bases short, with 14 bases between. The CDR3 sequence: CSARGGRGINYGYTF. The CDR3 bases are TGCAGTGCTAGAGGGGGACGAGGCATCAACTATGGCTACACCTTC.

The chain has TRBV3-1 and TRBJ2-2; no firm D call. The CDR3 length is 12 residues. Germline V gene data show CDR1 as LGHDT and CDR2 as YNNKEL (reference sequence). V lost 4 bases, J lost 6 bases, and 6 bases lay in between. The CDR3 region has the DNA TGTGCCAGCAGCCGAATGTCCGGGGAGCTGTTTTTT. Translated: CASSRMSGELFF.

This chain links TRBV9 with TRBJ1-2; D is unclear. V shed 0 bases and J shed 1 base, with 10 bases lying between them. Germline CDR1 SGDLS, CDR2 YYNGEE. The CDR3 runs to 15 residues. DNA for the CDR3: TGTGCCAGCAGCGTAGCCCACGTTGTTAACTATGGCTACACCTTC. This gives the protein CASSVAHVVNYGYTF. The full variable domain, its missing parts supplied by reference TRBV9 and TRBJ1-2, is DSGVTQTPKHLITATGQRVTLRCSPRSGDLSVYWYQQSLDQGLQFLIQYYNGEERAKGNILERFSAQQFPDLHSELNLSSLELGDSALYFCASSVAHVVNYGYTFGSGTRLTVV.

Of note for this clonotype: One end of the junction is discordant with germline, which a read error may explain. V is TRBV29-1 and J is TRBJ2-3; D is ambiguous. This CDR3 has 14 amino acids. Germline CDR1 and CDR2: SQVTM and ANQGSEA. In DNA form, the CDR3 reads TGCAGCGTTGCTGCAGGAACCATCACAGATGCGCAGTATTTT. The encoded protein is CSVAAGTITDAQYF.

There are a few counts of this clonotype. The chain is built from TRBV5-1 and TRBJ2-3; no reliable D call. In germline, CDR1 is SGHRS, CDR2 YFSETQ. V was pared by 4 bases and J by 0 bases, with 6 bases between. The CDR3 extends over 13 amino acids. CDR3 region: CASSGVSTDTQYF. Written as DNA, the CDR3 is TGCGCCAGCAGCGGGGTTAGCACAGATACGCAGTATTTT.

Worth noting for this clonotype: Just one base apart from a much larger clone, this may be a read error. J is TRBJ1-5 and V is TRBV7-2; D is uncertain. Germline V gives CDR1 SGHTA, CDR2 FQGNSA. This CDR3 is 14 amino acids long. The CDR3 protein is CVSSSANNNQPQHF. The CDR3 DNA reads as TGTGTCAGCAGCTCCGCCAACAACAATCAGCCCCAGCATTTT.

The sample holds a few counts of this clonotype. This chain connects TRBV29-1 to TRBJ2-4; possible D gene TRBD1, 6 bases. Trimming pared 3 bases from V and 15 bases from J, leaving 24 bases between. The CDR3 covers 14 residues. Germline V CDR1 and CDR2: SQVTM, ANQGSEA. For the CDR3, the DNA is TGCAGCGTTGACAAGACGGGGACATCCCGGATCTTGTACTTC. Its translation: CSVDKTGTSRILYF.